This T cell receptor beta chain was sequenced for a study of blood T cell repertoires in COVID-19. Trimming removed 3 bases from V and 8 bases from J, with 13 bases in between. Germline CDR1 MNHEY, CDR2 SMNVEV (reference sequence). The CDR3 is made up of 14 amino acids. Libraries were prepared by immunoSEQ multiplex PCR; TCRdb keeps only in-frame clonotypes and omits some of them. This table holds 120,000 or so clones, about 80% found once. Specimen: peripheral blood. This chain links TRBV27 with TRBJ1-4, with a possible D match to TRBD1 (5 bases). The source of this sequence is a man in his 70s with acute or convalescent COVID-19. CDR3: CASSLGGRSEKLFF. CDR3 nucleotides: TGTGCCAGCAGTTTGGGGGGTCGGTCGGAAAAACTGTTTTTT. Together with reference TRBV27 and TRBJ1-4, the CDR3 gives the full variable domain: EAQVTQNPRYLITVTGKKLTVTCSQNMNHEYMSWYRQDPGLGLRQIYYSMNVEVTDKGDVPEGYKVSRKEKRNFPLILESPSPNQTSLYFCASSLGGRSEKLFFGSGTQLSVL.